Presented here are 26 T cell receptor beta chains from one specimen sequenced in a study of blood T cell repertoires in COVID-19. Clones were sequenced by immunoSEQ multiplex PCR, and TCRdb holds only the in-frame ones, with some missing. The table has about 180,000 clones, roughly 82% seen once. The sequencing sample was made of PBMCs or T cells enriched from blood (not recorded which). These receptors were obtained from a man between 45 and 60 years old who had recovered from COVID-19.

The rearrangement links TRBV2 to TRBJ1-4; D perhaps matches TRBD1 (6 bases). V gave up 6 bases and J gave up 3 bases, with 14 bases separating them. This CDR3 comprises 15 residues. Germline V gives CDR1 SNHLY, CDR2 FYNNEI. DNA of the CDR3: TGTGCCAGCAGAAACAGGGAATCGGCTAATGAAAAACTGTTTTTT. This encodes CASRNRESANEKLFF.

The V gene is TRBV7-3, the J gene TRBJ2-2; TRBD1 matches at 7 bases. Germline V lookup: CDR1 SGHTA, CDR2 FQGTGA. The CDR3 sequence is 14 residues long. Germline trimming cut 5 bases from V and 1 base from J; bases unmatched to any gene: 1. The CDR3 DNA sequence: TGTGCCAGCAGCCGACAGGGGAACACCGGGGAGCTGTTTTTT. Translating gives CASSRQGNTGELFF. Full variable domain (missing parts from reference TRBV7-3 and TRBJ2-2): GAGVSQTPSNKVTEKGKYVELRCDPISGHTALYWYRQSLGQGPEFLIYFQGTGAADDSGLPNDRFFAVRPEGSVSTLKIQRTERGDSAVYLCASSRQGNTGELFFGEGSRLTVL.

The rearrangement joins TRBV5-1 to TRBJ1-1; D is uncertain. From germline, CDR1 is SGHRS and CDR2 YFSETQ. The CDR3 covers 13 residues. V gave up 5 bases and J gave up 0 bases, with 8 bases separating them. The CDR3 is CASSSSLNTEAFF. In nucleotides, the CDR3 is TGCGCCAGCAGTAGCAGTTTGAACACTGAAGCTTTCTTT.

This clone was detected a few times. The J gene is TRBJ2-7, the V gene TRBV5-4, with 11 nucleotides matching TRBD1. V gave up 1 base and J gave up 5 bases; unmatched junction bases: 8. Germline assignment: CDR1 SGHNT and CDR2 YYREEE (reference sequence). The CDR3 is 16 amino acids. CDR3 residues: CASSLRRTGGRDEQYF. Written as DNA, the CDR3 is TGTGCCAGCAGCTTGCGGAGGACAGGGGGCAGGGACGAGCAGTACTTC.

This clone was seen once. The genes are TRBV11-2 and TRBJ1-5, with D perhaps TRBD1 (6 bases). Between the trimmed V and J ends, which lost 4 bases and 2 bases, there was a span of 15 bases. The CDR3 consists of 16 residues. CDR1 and CDR2 (germline): SGHAT, FQNNGV. CDR3 nucleotides: TGTGCCAGCAGCTCGATACAGGGAAGGGGCAATCAGCCCCAGCATTTT. It codes for CASSSIQGRGNQPQHF. The full variable domain, completed using reference TRBV11-2 and TRBJ1-5, is EAGVAQSPRYKIIEKRQSVAFWCNPISGHATLYWYQQILGQGPKLLIQFQNNGVVDDSQLPKDRFSAERLKGVDSTLKIQPAKLEDSAVYLCASSSIQGRGNQPQHFGDGTRLSIL.

This chain links TRBV18 with TRBJ2-7, with 9 bases matching TRBD1. Trimming at V came to 6 bases and at J to 0 bases, leaving 9 bases not matched to a gene. The germline gives CDR1 KGHSH, CDR2 LQKENI. The CDR3 is 16 amino acids. The chain's CDR3 is CASSDRQGETSYEQYF. CDR3 DNA: TGTGCCAGCTCGGACAGACAGGGGGAAACCTCCTACGAGCAGTACTTC. The full variable domain, completed using reference TRBV18 and TRBJ2-7, is NAGVMQNPRHLVRRRGQEARLRCSPMKGHSHVYWYRQLPEEGLKFMVYLQKENIIDESGMPKERFSAEFPKEGPSILRIQQVVRGDSAAYFCASSDRQGETSYEQYFGPGTRLTVT.

The rearrangement joins TRBV3-1 (or the pseudogene TRBV3-2) to TRBJ2-5; D may be TRBD2 (6 bases). This CDR3 is built from 12 residues. CDR1 LGHDT and CDR2 YNNKEL come from the germline V gene (reference sequence). The V end lost 4 bases, the J end lost 4 bases, and 7 bases lay between the germline ends. This CDR3 is CASSRGAETQYF. The CDR3 DNA reads TGTGCCAGCAGCCGCGGGGCAGAGACCCAGTACTTC.

This rearrangement joins TRBV12-3 or TRBV12-4 to TRBJ1-2; D is unclear. The CDR3 loop spans 12 amino acids. Trimming pared 7 bases from V and 8 bases from J, leaving 14 bases between. The CDR3 sequence is CASTTSAGGYTF. The CDR3 region has the DNA TGTGCCAGCACCACGTCCGCGGGGGGCTACACCTTC.

This chain connects TRBV2 to TRBJ2-5; the D gene is possibly TRBD2 (5 bases). Trimming took 7 bases from V and 5 from J, leaving 14 bases between them. This CDR3 comprises 13 residues. Germline V lookup: CDR1 SNHLY, CDR2 FYNNEI. CDR3 protein: CASTEGSYETQYF. CDR3 in DNA: TGTGCCAGCACCGAGGGTAGTTATGAGACCCAGTACTTC.

The J gene is TRBJ1-1, the V gene TRBV7-9; D may be TRBD1 (5 bases). CDR1 is SEHNR and CDR2 is FQNEAQ in the germline V gene (reference sequence). This CDR3 spans 14 amino acids. V was shortened by 5 bases and J by 1 base, with 11 bases between the two germline ends. CDR3 residues: CASSQYGGNTEAFF. The CDR3 region has the DNA TGTGCCAGCAGCCAATACGGGGGGAACACTGAAGCTTTCTTT.

As for this clone: Other DNA sequences within the sample encode an identical CDR3. The chain couples TRBV7-9 to TRBJ1-1; D is undetermined. The CDR3 is made up of 12 amino acids. Germline V lookup: CDR1 SEHNR, CDR2 FQNEAQ (reference sequence). Trimming pared 5 bases from V and 4 bases from J, leaving 8 bases between. DNA for the CDR3: TGTGCCAGCAGCCTAGACACCACTGAAGCTTTCTTT. Protein product: CASSLDTTEAFF.

The chain employs TRBV19 and TRBJ1-1, with D hard to call. Trimming removed 4 bases at V and 5 bases at J, with 11 bases between. The CDR3 length is 13 residues. Germline-derived CDR1 and CDR2 are LNHDA and SQIVND (reference sequence). The CDR3 nucleotides read TGTGCCAGTAGTACGGGAGTTGGTACTGAAGCTTTCTTT. This translates into CASSTGVGTEAFF.

In its sample, this clone was seen once. The CDR3 DNA reads TGCGCCAGCAGCCTAGCAGTTAGCGGAAACTACGAGCAGTACTTC. Amino acids: CASSLAVSGNYEQYF. This chain links TRBV4-1 with TRBJ2-7; tentative D call: TRBD2 (6 bases). V was clipped by 4 bases and J by 3 bases, with 16 bases between them. This CDR3 is built from 15 residues. CDR1 and CDR2 from the germline V gene are MGHRA and YSYEKL.

The chain joins TRBV11-2 to TRBJ1-4; D is perhaps TRBD1 (6 bases). Germline V gives CDR1 SGHAT, CDR2 FQNNGV. The CDR3 spans 13 residues. The V gene lost 5 bases and the J gene lost 8 bases, with 12 bases spanning the gap. Written as DNA, the CDR3 is TGTGCCAGCAGCGACAGGTTGGCGGAAAAACTGTTTTTT. Protein sequence: CASSDRLAEKLFF.

The chain combines TRBV6-5 with TRBJ2-1, with TRBD2 identical over 13 bases. Germline trimming cut 6 bases from V and 4 bases from J; bases unmatched to any gene: 3. Germline CDR1 is MNHEY and CDR2 is SVGAGI. This CDR3 is built from 15 residues. The CDR3 sequence is CASSRLAGGYNEQFF. DNA of the CDR3: TGTGCCAGCAGCCGACTAGCGGGGGGATACAATGAGCAGTTCTTC.

The rearrangement joins TRBV7-9 to TRBJ1-1; D gene unclear. The V end was cut by 3 bases, the J end by 5 bases, with 4 bases between. The germline V gene has CDR1 SEHNR and CDR2 FQNEAQ (reference sequence). The CDR3 runs to 11 residues. CDR3 nucleotide sequence: TGTGCCAGCAGCTTTTCAACTGAAGCTTTCTTT. Translation: CASSFSTEAFF.

The V gene is TRBV6-5, the J gene TRBJ1-2, with TRBD1 identical over 11 bases. The CDR3 spans 14 residues. V trimming: 6 bases; J trimming: 7 bases; junction bases outside the gene matches: 7. Germline CDR1 MNHEY, CDR2 SVGAGI. The CDR3 nucleotides read TGTGCCAGCAGACCGGGACAGGGGGTACTTGGCTACACCTTC. This sequence encodes CASRPGQGVLGYTF.

In this sample, this clone turned up a few times. This sequence joins TRBV3-1 (or the pseudogene TRBV3-2) and TRBJ1-3; no definite D call. This CDR3 spans 16 amino acids. Germline-derived CDR1 and CDR2 are LGHDT and YNNKEL (reference sequence). The V and J ends lost 2 bases and 6 bases respectively, with 17 bases between them. CDR3 bases: TGTGCCAGCAGCCAAAGCCACGGGAGAGAGTCAAACACCATATATTTT. Its protein is CASSQSHGRESNTIYF.

The V and J genes are TRBV6-5 and TRBJ1-4; D is undetermined. CDR1 is MNHEY and CDR2 is SVGAGI in the germline V gene. The V end lost 6 bases, the J end lost 0 bases, and 11 bases lay between the germline ends. The CDR3 totals 15 residues. CDR3 amino acids: CASRGGLATNEKLFF. DNA for the CDR3: TGTGCCAGCAGGGGAGGGCTTGCAACTAATGAAAAACTGTTTTTT.

The chain links TRBV13 to TRBJ1-1; 12 bases are shared with TRBD1. The CDR3 contains 18 residues. Germline V lookup: CDR1 PRHDT, CDR2 FYEKMQ (reference sequence). The trim removed 5 bases at V and 3 bases at J, leaving 13 bases unmatched. In DNA, the CDR3 is TGTGCCAGCAGCATGCCGGGACAGGGGGCGAAATCGTACACTGAAGCTTTCTTT. Protein sequence: CASSMPGQGAKSYTEAFF. The complete variable domain, with remaining parts taken from reference TRBV13 and TRBJ1-1, reads AAGVIQSPRHLIKEKRETATLKCYPIPRHDTVYWYQQGPGQDPQFLISFYEKMQSDKGSIPDRFSAQQFSDYHSELNMSSLELGDSALYFCASSMPGQGAKSYTEAFFGQGTRLTVV.

This clone was counted once. V and J are TRBV18 and TRBJ2-7; 9 nucleotides align to TRBD1. V lost 1 base and J lost 2; bases outside the gene matches: 9. Germline V CDR1 and CDR2: KGHSH, LQKENI. The CDR3 sequence is 17 residues long. CDR3 sequence reads: CASSPHRGGQGTYEQYF. The CDR3 DNA reads TGTGCCAGCTCACCACACCGCGGGGGACAGGGAACCTACGAGCAGTACTTC.

V usage is TRBV4-1 and J usage is TRBJ2-7; 8 positions agree with TRBD2. V dropped 1 base and J dropped 6; count of bases not matched to a gene: 8. The V gene's germline CDR1 is MGHRA and CDR2 YSYEKL. The CDR3 is made up of 15 amino acids. The CDR3 is CASSQVPSSGLEQYF. For the CDR3, the DNA is TGCGCCAGCAGCCAAGTTCCCTCTAGCGGGCTCGAGCAGTACTTC.

This chain uses TRBV18 with TRBJ2-1, with TRBD2 matching 7 bases. J lost 10 bases, V lost 3 bases, and 9 bases had no gene match. There are 14 residues in the CDR3. Germline loops: CDR1 KGHSH, CDR2 LQKENI. The CDR3 DNA reads as TGTGCCAGCTCACCTTCGGTGAGCGGGGAAGAGCAGTTCTTC. It translates to CASSPSVSGEEQFF.

V usage is TRBV10-2 and J usage is TRBJ2-5, with 9 bases matching TRBD2. The germline V gene has CDR1 WSHSY and CDR2 SAAADI. J lost 4 bases, V lost 8 bases, and 5 bases had no gene match. This CDR3 region has 13 residues. Here the CDR3 reads CASGGTSRETQYF. The CDR3, as DNA: TGCGCCAGCGGAGGGACTAGCCGAGAGACCCAGTACTTC.

The chain is built from TRBV11-3 and TRBJ2-5, with D perhaps matching TRBD2 (5 bases). The CDR3 totals 15 residues. CDR1 and CDR2 from the germline V gene are SGHNT and YENEEA. V lost 1 base and J lost 1, with 10 bases in between. The CDR3 region is CASSLGAGAQETQYF. CDR3 nucleotide sequence: TGTGCCAGCAGCTTAGGTGCGGGCGCCCAAGAGACCCAGTACTTC.

CDR3 residues: CASTSRVGYGYTF. The DNA of the CDR3 is TGTGCCAGCACATCCAGGGTTGGCTATGGCTACACCTTC. V gene TRBV28 combines with J gene TRBJ1-2; a possible D gene is TRBD1 (5 bases). There are 13 residues in the CDR3. Trimming left V 7 bases short and J 4 bases short, with 13 bases between. CDR1 MDHEN and CDR2 SYDVKM come from the germline V gene.